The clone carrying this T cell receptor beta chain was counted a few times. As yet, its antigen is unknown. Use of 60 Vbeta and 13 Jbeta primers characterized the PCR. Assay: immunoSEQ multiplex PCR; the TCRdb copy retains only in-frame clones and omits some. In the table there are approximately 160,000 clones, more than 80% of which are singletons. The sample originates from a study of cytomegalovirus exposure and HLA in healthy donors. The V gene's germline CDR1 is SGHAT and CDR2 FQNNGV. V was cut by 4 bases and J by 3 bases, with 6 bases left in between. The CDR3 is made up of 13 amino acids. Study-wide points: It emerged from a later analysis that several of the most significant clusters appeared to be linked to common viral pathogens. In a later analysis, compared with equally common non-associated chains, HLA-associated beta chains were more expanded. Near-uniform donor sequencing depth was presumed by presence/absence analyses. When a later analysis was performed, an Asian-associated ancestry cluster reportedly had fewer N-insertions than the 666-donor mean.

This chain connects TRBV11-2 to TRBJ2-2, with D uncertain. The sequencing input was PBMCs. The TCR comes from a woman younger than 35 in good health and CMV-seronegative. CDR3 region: CASSYQYTGELFF. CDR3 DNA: TGTGCCAGCAGCTATCAGTACACCGGGGAGCTGTTTTTT. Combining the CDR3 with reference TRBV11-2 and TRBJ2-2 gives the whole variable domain EAGVAQSPRYKIIEKRQSVAFWCNPISGHATLYWYQQILGQGPKLLIQFQNNGVVDDSQLPKDRFSAERLKGVDSTLKIQPAKLEDSAVYLCASSYQYTGELFFGEGSRLTVL.